Here is one T cell receptor beta chain with its context. The record originates from a study of blood T cell repertoires in COVID-19. Across the whole study: Researchers got acute and convalescent COVID-19 samples from the United States, Italy and Spain. Sample material is recorded as cDNA or gDNA derived from T cells, B-cell-depleted T cells, or PBMCs.

Germline V CDR1 and CDR2: SGHTA, FQGNSA. The CDR3 contains 15 residues. The V segment lost 5 bases and the J segment 9 bases; nucleotides outside the gene matches: 9. In the authors' methods: Amplification from reference gene primers served as the basis for estimated nucleated cell counts. Sequenced by immunoSEQ multiplex PCR; TCRdb stores in-frame clones only, minus some. V and J calls and clone size are as listed in that table; D and trimming were resolved from the DNA. This sample has about 230,000 clones, with over 80% found just once. This sequence was found in a man between 40 and 49 years old with acute or convalescent COVID-19. The chain employs TRBV7-2 and TRBJ2-1, with TRBD2 matching 11 bases. The sample taken for sequencing was peripheral blood. The CDR3 loop reads CASSPRGLAEGEQFF. The CDR3 DNA reads TGTGCCAGCAGCCCCAGGGGACTAGCGGAGGGTGAGCAGTTCTTC.